This T cell receptor (beta chain) was documented in a study of monozygotic twins with inflammatory bowel disease. Addition of UMIs with a 6-nucleotide sample barcode was achieved by template switching. TCRdb reprocessed the 5' RACE reads, with one entry per CDR3 protein and no DNA. The sample shows 400,000 to 500,000 distinct CDR3 sequences, and 2% to 2.5% sits with its ten largest clones. Per the germline V gene, CDR1 is SGHAT and CDR2 is FQNNGV. CDR3 length: 18 amino acids. The sample taken for sequencing was blood. The sequence was collected from a human donor with ulcerative colitis or Crohn's disease, or a healthy co-twin of an affected twin (not recorded which). The rearrangement links TRBV11-2 to TRBJ2-1; TCRdb designates TRBD2, a call that cannot be tested without DNA. CDR3 protein: CASSRPGRGAGGHDEQFF. Drawing the rest from reference TRBV11-2 and TRBJ2-1, the complete variable domain is EAGVAQSPRYKIIEKRQSVAFWCNPISGHATLYWYQQILGQGPKLLIQFQNNGVVDDSQLPKDRFSAERLKGVDSTLKIQPAKLEDSAVYLCASSRPGRGAGGHDEQFFGPGTRLTVL.